This T cell receptor beta chain appears in the sequencing data of a study of siplizumab effects on memory and regulatory T cells. Study outcomes and limitations: A small minority of alloreactive clones were mapped to unstimulated subsets. Naive T cells looked more diverse than memory cells, and they looked like major contributors to the alloresponse.

A note on this clone: What it binds is not known.

The CDR3 is 16 residues long. V was trimmed by 4 bases and J by 2 bases, leaving 18 bases between them. Germline values: CDR1 SGHNT, CDR2 YENEEA. Sequenced by immunoSEQ multiplex PCR; TCRdb stores in-frame clones only, minus some. This table has over 85,000 clones, roughly 96% appearing once. V gene TRBV11-3 combines with J gene TRBJ2-7, with D tentatively TRBD1 or TRBD2 (5 bases each). The material sequenced was naive CD4+ T cells sorted from blood. This receptor was obtained from a human donor in good health. CDR3 residues: CASSSSFRDPTYEQYF. DNA for the CDR3: TGTGCCAGCAGCTCAAGCTTCCGGGACCCTACCTACGAGCAGTACTTC.